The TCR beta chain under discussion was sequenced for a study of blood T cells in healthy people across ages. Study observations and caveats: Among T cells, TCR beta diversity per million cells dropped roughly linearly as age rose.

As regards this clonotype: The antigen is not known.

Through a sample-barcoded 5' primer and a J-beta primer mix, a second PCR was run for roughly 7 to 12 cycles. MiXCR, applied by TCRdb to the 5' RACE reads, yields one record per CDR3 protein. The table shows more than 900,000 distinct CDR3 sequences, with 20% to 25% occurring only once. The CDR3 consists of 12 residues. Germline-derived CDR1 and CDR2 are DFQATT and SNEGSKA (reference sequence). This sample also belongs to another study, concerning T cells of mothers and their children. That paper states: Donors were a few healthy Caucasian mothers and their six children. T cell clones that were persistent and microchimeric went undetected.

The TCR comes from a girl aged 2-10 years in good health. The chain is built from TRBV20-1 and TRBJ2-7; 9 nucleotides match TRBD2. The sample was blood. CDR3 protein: CSAGSGSYEQYF. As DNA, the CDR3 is TGCAGCGCCGGTAGCGGGAGTTACGAGCAGTACTTC.